The TCR beta chain under discussion was sequenced for a study of T cells in Graves' hyperthyroidism and ophthalmopathy. RNA transcripts served as the template for amplifying TCR beta CDR3 regions. Primed by the HTBI set, a first-round RT-PCR was run on the TCR CDR3. TCRdb recomputed calls from the multiplex PCR reads with MiXCR, one row per CDR3 protein. Altogether some 720,000 distinct CDR3 sequences are present, approximately 16% being singletons, with the ten largest covering over 7.5%. With V trimmed by 0 bases and J by 3 bases, 5 bases remained unmatched. Per the germline V gene, CDR1 is SGHVS and CDR2 is FNYEAQ. This CDR3 has 16 amino acids. This clonotype was counted a few times.

Sequencing input: blood. The clonotype originates from a man between 18 and 35 years old with Graves' hyperthyroidism. This chain links TRBV7-6 with TRBJ2-1; TRBD2 matches 7 bases. CDR3 amino acids: CASSLAAAGSYNEQFF. For the CDR3, the DNA is TGTGCCAGCAGCTTAGCGGCAGCGGGAAGCTACAATGAGCAGTTCTTC. The variable domain in full, completed from reference TRBV7-6 and TRBJ2-1, reads GAGVSQSPRYKVTKRGQDVALRCDPISGHVSLYWYRQALGQGPEFLTYFNYEAQQDKSGLPNDRFSAERPEGSISTLTIQRTEQRDSAMYRCASSLAAAGSYNEQFFGPGTRLTVL.